A selection of T cell receptor beta chains follows, all from one sample in a study of identical twins. TCRdb reprocessed the 5' RACE reads via MiXCR and lists one record per CDR3 protein. The table has more than 600,000 distinct CDR3 sequences, roughly 18% seen once. The sample also formed part of further work on T cells expressing NK-cell markers.

The sample taken for sequencing was PBMCs. Receptor source: a young woman in good health. Both conserved end residues are part of each CDR3. Some rows have no size entry. The others give once, few or many, or a class for an expanded clone.

CDR3 length | J gene | clone size | V gene | CDR3 protein
13 | TRBJ2-5 | NA | TRBV20-1 | CSAERAGEGTQYF
15 | TRBJ2-1 | NA | TRBV5-5 | CASSFPGLAGDEQFF
14 | TRBJ2-7 | few | TRBV6-5 | CASSYSDRGGEQYF
15 | TRBJ2-5 | NA | TRBV9 | CASSTSPGHQETQYF
15 | TRBJ2-5 | few | TRBV20-1 | CSARASGGARETQYF
17 | TRBJ2-7 | few | TRBV11-2 | CASRRSPGLAGRYEQYF
15 | TRBJ1-4 | few | TRBV2 | CASSDFETGSEKLFF
15 | TRBJ2-7 | few | TRBV11-2 | CASSLGTSAAYEQYF
15 | TRBJ2-7 | few | TRBV20-1 | CSAEDLGQGDYEQYF
14 | TRBJ2-3 | few | TRBV2 | CARGSTRGSDTQYF
15 | TRBJ1-2 | few | TRBV7-9 | CASSLSSRGDYGYTF
17 | TRBJ2-3 | NA | TRBV7-2 | CASGGLSGGSWGDTQYF
15 | TRBJ2-7 | NA | TRBV3-1 | CASSQGPSGHYEQYF
18 | TRBJ2-1 | NA | TRBV6-2/TRBV6-3 | CASSYSASGIFGYNEQFF
15 | TRBJ2-7 | NA | TRBV7-9 | CASSLGNREGYEQYF